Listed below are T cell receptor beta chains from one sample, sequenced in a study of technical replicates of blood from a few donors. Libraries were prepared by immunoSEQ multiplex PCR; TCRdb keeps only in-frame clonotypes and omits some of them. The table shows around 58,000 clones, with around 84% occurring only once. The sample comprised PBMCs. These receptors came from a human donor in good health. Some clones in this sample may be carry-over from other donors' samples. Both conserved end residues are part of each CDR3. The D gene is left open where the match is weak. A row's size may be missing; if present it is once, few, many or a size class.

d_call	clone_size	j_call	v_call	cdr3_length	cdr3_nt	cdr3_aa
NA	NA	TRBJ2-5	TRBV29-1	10	TGCAGCGTGGCCGATGAGACCCAGTACTTC	CSVADETQYF
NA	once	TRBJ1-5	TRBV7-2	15	TGTGCCAGCAGTTCCTATTTTCCGGGGGGTCAGCCCCAGCATTTT	CASSSYFPGGQPQHF
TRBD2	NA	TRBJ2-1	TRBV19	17	TGTGCCAGTAGTATTTTGGGTAGCGGGAGCTCCTACAATGAGCAGTTCTTC	CASSILGSGSSYNEQFF
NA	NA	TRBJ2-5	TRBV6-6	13	TGTGCCAGCAGTTACCACAGACAAGAGACCCAGTACTTC	CASSYHRQETQYF
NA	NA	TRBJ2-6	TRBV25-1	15	TGTGCCAGCAGTGGGGTAGCCTCTGGGGCCAACGTCCTGACTTTC	CASSGVASGANVLTF
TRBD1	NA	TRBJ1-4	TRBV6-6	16	TGTGCCACGACAGGACAGGGGGCGCGTGTTAATGAAAAACTGTTTTTT	CATTGQGARVNEKLFF
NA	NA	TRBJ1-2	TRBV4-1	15	TGCGCCAGCAGCCAAGAGACACAAGCTAACTATGGCTACACCTTC	CASSQETQANYGYTF
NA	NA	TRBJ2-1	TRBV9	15	TGTGCCAGCAGCCCCCGACTGGCCTCCTACAATGAGCAGTTCTTC	CASSPRLASYNEQFF
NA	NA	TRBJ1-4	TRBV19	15	TGTGCCAGTAGTATAGGGCAAGGGGTTAGCGAAAAACTGTTTTTT	CASSIGQGVSEKLFF
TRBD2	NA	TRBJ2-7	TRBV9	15	TGTGCCAGCAGCCCGGGGACTAGCGTCTACTACGAGCAGTACTTC	CASSPGTSVYYEQYF
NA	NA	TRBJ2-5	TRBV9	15	TGTGCCAGCAGCGTAGTTGGTAGCGGAGAGGAGACCCAGTACTTC	CASSVVGSGEETQYF